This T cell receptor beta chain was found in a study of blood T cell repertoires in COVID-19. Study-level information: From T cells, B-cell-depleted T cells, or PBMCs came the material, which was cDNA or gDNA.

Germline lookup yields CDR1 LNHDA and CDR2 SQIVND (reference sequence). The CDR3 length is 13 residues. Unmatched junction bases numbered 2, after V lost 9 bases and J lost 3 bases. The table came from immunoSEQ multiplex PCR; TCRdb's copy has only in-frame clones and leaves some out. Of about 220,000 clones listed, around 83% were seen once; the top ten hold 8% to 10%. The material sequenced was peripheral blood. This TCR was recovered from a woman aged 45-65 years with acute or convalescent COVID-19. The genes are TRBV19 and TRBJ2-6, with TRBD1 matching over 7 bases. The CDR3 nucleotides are TGTGCCAGCGGGACAGTTGGGGCCAACGTCCTGACTTTC. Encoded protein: CASGTVGANVLTF. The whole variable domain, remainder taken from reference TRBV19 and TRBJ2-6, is DGGITQSPKYLFRKEGQNVTLSCEQNLNHDAMYWYRQDPGQGLRLIYYSQIVNDFQKGDIAEGYSVSREKKESFPLTVTSAQKNPTAFYLCASGTVGANVLTFGAGSRLTVL.